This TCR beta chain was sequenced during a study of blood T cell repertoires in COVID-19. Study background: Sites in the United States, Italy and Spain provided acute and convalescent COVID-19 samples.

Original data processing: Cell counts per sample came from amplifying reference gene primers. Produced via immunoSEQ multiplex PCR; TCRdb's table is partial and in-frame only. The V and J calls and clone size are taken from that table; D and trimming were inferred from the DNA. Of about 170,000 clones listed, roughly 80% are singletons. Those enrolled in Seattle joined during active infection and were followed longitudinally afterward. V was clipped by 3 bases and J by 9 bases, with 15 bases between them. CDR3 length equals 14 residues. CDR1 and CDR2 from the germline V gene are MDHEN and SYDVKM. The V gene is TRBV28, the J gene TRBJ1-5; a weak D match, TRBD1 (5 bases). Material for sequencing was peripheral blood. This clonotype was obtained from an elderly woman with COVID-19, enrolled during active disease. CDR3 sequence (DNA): TGTGCCAGCAGTTTTAGGTCAGGGTCAGGGCCCCAGCATTTT. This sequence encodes CASSFRSGSGPQHF.